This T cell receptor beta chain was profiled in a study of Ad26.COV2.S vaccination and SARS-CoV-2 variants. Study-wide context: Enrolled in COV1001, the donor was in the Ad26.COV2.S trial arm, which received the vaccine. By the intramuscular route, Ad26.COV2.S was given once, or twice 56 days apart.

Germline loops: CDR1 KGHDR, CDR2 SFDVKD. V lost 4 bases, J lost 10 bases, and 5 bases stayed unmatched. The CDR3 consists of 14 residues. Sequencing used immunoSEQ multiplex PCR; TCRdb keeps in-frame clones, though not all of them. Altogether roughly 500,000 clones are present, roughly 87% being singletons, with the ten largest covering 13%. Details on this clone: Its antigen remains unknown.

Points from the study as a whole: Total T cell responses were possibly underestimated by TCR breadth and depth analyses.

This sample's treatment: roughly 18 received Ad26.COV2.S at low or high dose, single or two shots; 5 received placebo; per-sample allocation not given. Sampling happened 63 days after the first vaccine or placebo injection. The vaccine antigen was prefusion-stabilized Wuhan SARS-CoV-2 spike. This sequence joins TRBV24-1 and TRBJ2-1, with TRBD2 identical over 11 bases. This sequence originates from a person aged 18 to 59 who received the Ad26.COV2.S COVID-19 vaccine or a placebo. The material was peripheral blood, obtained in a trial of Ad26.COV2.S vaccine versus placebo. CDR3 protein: CATSDGLAGVEQFF. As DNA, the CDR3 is TGTGCCACCAGTGACGGACTAGCGGGTGTCGAGCAGTTCTTC.